This T cell receptor (beta chain) stems from a study of cytomegalovirus exposure and HLA in healthy donors. The sample holds a few counts of this clone. The PCR had 60 Vbeta and 13 Jbeta primers. Profiled with immunoSEQ multiplex PCR; TCRdb holds only in-frame clones, not every one. The table lists 140,000 to 150,000 clones, roughly 70% of them singletons. Trimming took 5 bases from V and 3 from J; bases not matched to a gene: 7. The CDR3 has 15 residues. The germline V gene has CDR1 SGHVS and CDR2 FQNEAQ. The sequenced sample was PBMCs. The TCR comes from a woman aged 55-69 years in good health and CMV-seropositive. The chain joins TRBV7-8 to TRBJ1-5, with TRBD1 matching over 7 bases. In nucleotides, the CDR3 is TGTGCCAGCAGCCCGATTGACAGGGACAATCAGCCCCAGCATTTT. Translated, it gives CASSPIDRDNQPQHF.